The 6 T cell receptor beta chains below were found in one sample sequenced in a study of post-analysis software for immune sequencing data. Study outcomes and limitations: Roughly five TRBV segments were more frequent in patients than controls; TRBV5-6, TRBV5-1 and TRBV20-1 belonged to this group.

Presence of unique molecular identifiers characterized the TCR beta cDNA libraries. TCRdb called the PCR reads again in MiXCR, with one record for every CDR3 protein. Altogether around 500,000 distinct CDR3 sequences are present, around 34% being singletons, with the ten largest covering about 5.6%. Their antigen targets remain unknown. Sample: blood. Source of these receptors: a girl aged 2-17 years with multiple sclerosis.

The chain links TRBV5-6 to TRBJ2-1; TRBD2 matches at 9 bases. CDR1 is SGHDT and CDR2 is YYEEEE in the germline V gene. CDR3 size: 17 residues. Unmatched junction bases numbered 16, after V lost 4 bases and J lost 8 bases. In nucleotides, the CDR3 is TGTGCCAGCAGCCCGACGAGGCTAGCGGGGAGAGGGGATGAGCAGTTCTTC. Translated, it gives CASSPTRLAGRGDEQFF.

Concerning this clonotype itself: The CDR3 ends on some other residue instead of the conserved phenylalanine or tryptophan, so this is likely a read error. The chain links TRBV20-1 to TRBJ2-3; 9 bases align to TRBD2. CDR1 is DFQATT and CDR2 is SNEGSKA in the germline V gene (reference sequence). Trimming removed 0 bases from V and 2 bases from J; junction bases left unmatched: 9. CDR3 length: 17 residues. Written as DNA, the CDR3 is TGCAGTGCTAGAGATTCGCAGCGGGGGGTGTTCACAGATACGCAGTATTTG. Translation: CSARDSQRGVFTDTQYL.

This clonotype was seen more than once but under ten times. The chain has TRBV5-1 and TRBJ1-1; a weak D match, TRBD1 (5 bases). Germline V gene lookup returns CDR1 SGHRS and CDR2 YFSETQ. The CDR3 runs to 15 residues. With 5 bases removed from V and 1 base from J, the gap between germline ends came to 15 bases. The CDR3 nucleotides are TGCGCCAGCAGGACTAGACGGGGGGAGAACACTGAAGCTTTCTTT. As protein: CASRTRRGENTEAFF.

This rearrangement joins TRBV10-3 to TRBJ2-6, with D unresolved. CDR1 is ENHRY, CDR2 SYGVKD, per germline. The CDR3 is 13 residues long. V was trimmed by 8 bases and J by 0 bases, leaving 5 bases between them. The chain's CDR3 is CAIGVSGANVLTF. CDR3 sequence (DNA): TGTGCCATCGGGGTCTCTGGGGCCAACGTCCTGACTTTC.

V and J are TRBV25-1 and TRBJ2-1, with a possible D match to TRBD1 (5 bases). Germline CDR1 reads MGHDK; CDR2 reads SYGVNS. CDR3 length equals 14 residues. V was pared by 11 bases and J by 0 bases, with 14 bases between. The CDR3 DNA reads as TGTGCCGGTGCCACAGGCAACTCCTACAATGAGCAGTTCTTC. The encoded protein is CAGATGNSYNEQFF.

The chain combines TRBV29-1 with TRBJ1-2, with a possible D match to TRBD1 (5 bases). This CDR3 comprises 18 residues. V was clipped by 0 bases and J by 2 bases, with 22 bases between them. Germline CDR1 reads SQVTM; CDR2 reads ANQGSEA. The CDR3 nucleotides are TGCAGCGTTGAAGAATACCCGAAGCAGGGATTTTTAAACTATGGCTACACCTTC. Translated: CSVEEYPKQGFLNYGYTF.